This TCR beta chain was sequenced for a study of CD8 T cells in ankylosing spondylitis. Findings of the study overall: For ankylosing spondylitis blood, a TCR beta motif of 7 to 9 highly homologous variants appeared characteristic.

This clonotype showed up just a few times. Its antigen remains unknown. The CDR3 runs to 14 residues. Trimming took off 6 bases at V and 6 bases at J, with 18 bases between the two ends. Preparation of TCR beta libraries was done by quantitative 5'-RACE with molecular barcodes. TCRdb re-called the 5' RACE reads with MiXCR, one entry per CDR3 protein. The sample has around 91,000 distinct CDR3 sequences, about 9% seen once; the top ten hold over 25%. Sequencing used blood, either unsorted or a sorted T cell fraction (not recorded which). This chain links TRBV12-3 or TRBV12-4 with TRBJ2-7, with D possibly being TRBD1 or TRBD2 (5 bases each). This clonotype originated in a male donor with ankylosing spondylitis. This chain's CDR3 is CASSPTGRPSEQYF. In nucleotides, the CDR3 is TGTGCCAGCAGCCCGACGGGACGTCCCAGCGAGCAGTACTTC.